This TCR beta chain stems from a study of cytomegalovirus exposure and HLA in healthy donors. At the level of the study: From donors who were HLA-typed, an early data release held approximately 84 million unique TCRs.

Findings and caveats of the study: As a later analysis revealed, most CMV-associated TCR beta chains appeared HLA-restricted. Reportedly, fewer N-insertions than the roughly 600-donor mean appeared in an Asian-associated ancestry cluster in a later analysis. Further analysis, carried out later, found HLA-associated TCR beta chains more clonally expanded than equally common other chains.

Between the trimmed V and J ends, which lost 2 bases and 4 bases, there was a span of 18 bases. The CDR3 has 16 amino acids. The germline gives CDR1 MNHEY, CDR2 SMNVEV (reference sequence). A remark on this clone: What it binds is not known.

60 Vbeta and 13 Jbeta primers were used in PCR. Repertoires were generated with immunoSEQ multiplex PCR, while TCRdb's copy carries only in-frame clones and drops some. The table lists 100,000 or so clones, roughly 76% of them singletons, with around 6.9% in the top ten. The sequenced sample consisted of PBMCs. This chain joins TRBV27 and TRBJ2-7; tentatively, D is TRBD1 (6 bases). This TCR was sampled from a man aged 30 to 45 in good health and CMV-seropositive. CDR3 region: CASSLAPPVRGYEQYF. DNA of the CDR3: TGTGCCAGCAGTTTAGCCCCCCCGGTCAGGGGATACGAGCAGTACTTC.